This T cell receptor (beta chain) comes out of a study of graft-versus-host responses after intestinal transplantation (TCRdb year 2021). With regard to the full study: The transplants that recipients got were multivisceral, liver-intestinal, or isolated intestinal. Anti-thymocyte globulin induction was given to all recipients, followed by maintenance tacrolimus and steroids for around three years. To identify alloreactive clones, pre-transplant mixed lymphocyte reaction products were sequenced and compared with unstimulated pre-transplant donor and recipient T cells. Samples from a few later patients were sequenced in-house on an Illumina MiSeq with MiXCR processing rather than by the commercial service. After intestinal transplantation, graft-versus-host and host-versus-graft alloreactive T cell clones in the graft, circulation and bone marrow were tracked using bulk TCR-beta CDR3 sequencing. Donor T cell macrochimerism was defined as a peak of at least 4% donor T cells among recipient peripheral blood mononuclear cells. The cohort enrolled about 23 intestinal transplant recipients, one of whom was a retransplant, and a few patients without pretransplant specimens were excluded. Overall study results and their limits: High GvH to HvG T cell clonal ratios were observed in the allografts of patients with donor T cell macrochimerism. GvH clones were detected in recipient bone marrow, and some of these GvH clones were observed earlier in ileal mucosa or blood, consistent with an intestinal mucosal origin. The conclusions were limited by the relatively low number and heterogeneity of the intestinal transplant patients. Peak levels of circulating GvH clones were associated with declines in HvG clones early after transplant.

The sample's time point label is to be understood as: cells obtained before transplantation from donor or recipient. CD3+CD4+ and CD3+CD8+ populations were FACS-sorted from unstimulated pre-transplant donor and recipient cells taken from spleen or lymph nodes. This clone was observed a single time. The antigen it recognizes is unknown. Qualities for individual bases were not recorded, and no much larger clone is one base off. The germline V gene (reference sequence) gives CDR1 as GTSNPN and CDR2 as SVGIG. V loses 4 bases at its end and J loses 10 bases; junction bases beyond the gene matches: 3. Including the terminal cysteine and phenylalanine, the CDR3 comprises 13 residues. Kept here is only the CDR3 DNA, which spans 39 bases and is read in frame from base 1. The library was obtained by the immunoSEQ multiplex PCR assay. In most patients, genomic DNA was isolated using the Qiagen DNeasy Blood and Tissue Kit and sent frozen to Adaptive Biotechnologies for TCR sequencing. Adaptive Biotechnologies carried out high-throughput TCR-beta CDR3 sequencing of genomic DNA for most patients. In the original analysis: TCR sequencing data were retrieved from Adaptive's ImmunoSEQ software for around 19 patients, whereas three other patients were processed with MiXCR and VDJtools. To correct CD4 versus CD8 sorting errors, any sequence found in both subsets at a frequency ratio below 5:1 was removed. CDR3 nucleotide sequences shared between donor and recipient were removed because the origin of such sequences could not be assigned. Alloreactive clones required at least 2-fold expansion over unstimulated cells and minimum CFSE-low frequency of 0.002% (template counts) or 0.001% (read counts). Clones were considered mappable if detected in sequenced pre-transplant spleen, lymph node, or MLR CFSE-low populations of the donor or recipient. Cumulative frequency of alloreactive clones was calculated as a percentage of all sequences weighted by copy number. The table was pulled from immuneACCESS by TCRdb, which kept in-frame rearrangements only. Such tables lose some clones; where checked, under half of the loss comes from unresolved V genes, and the rest has no known cause. The DNA gave D and trimming, while V, J and clone size come from that table. This sample has about 120,000 clones in its table, and 90% of those were observed once. 0.18% of the sample is taken by the ten largest.

The source material was unstimulated CD4+ T cells sorted from spleen or lymph node cells, sampled before intestinal transplant. This receptor was identified in a human donor who received an intestinal transplant. The chain is made from TRBV30 and TRBJ1-6; TRBD1 fits 11 bases in the junction. The CDR3 loop reads CAWTGQGGSPLHF. The bases are TGTGCCTGGACGGGACAGGGGGGATCACCCCTCCACTTT. The reference TRBV30 and TRBJ1-6 proteins fill in what lies around the CDR3, so the full variable domain reads SQTIHQWPATLVQPVGSPLSLECTVEGTSNPNLYWYRQAAGRGLQLLFYSVGIGQISSEVPQNLSASRPQDRQFILSSKKLLLSDSGFYLCAWTGQGGSPLHFGNGTRLTVT.